Listed here are 4 T cell receptor beta chains from one sample, sequenced in a study of T cell repertoires in cytomegalovirus infection. TCRdb reanalysed the reads using MiXCR and keeps one entry per CDR3 protein. The sample consists of a few hundred thousand distinct CDR3 sequences, around 18% of them appearing once. Specimen: PBMCs. These TCRs come from a human donor in good health (CMV status not recorded). Some clones in this sample may be carry-over from other donors' samples.

Here the CDR3 DNA reads TGTGCCAGCAGCACCTTGACAGGGGCGGGTGGCTACACCTTC. As protein: CASSTLTGAGGYTF. The chain has TRBV7-2 and TRBJ1-2, with 8 positions matching TRBD1. V dropped 5 bases and J dropped 7; count of bases not matched to a gene: 9. Germline V gives CDR1 SGHTA, CDR2 FQGNSA. The CDR3 consists of 14 residues.

The J gene is TRBJ2-7, the V gene TRBV6-6, with D possibly called TRBD1 or TRBD2 (7 bases each). This CDR3 has 15 residues. CDR1 is MNHNY and CDR2 is SVGAGI in the germline V gene (reference sequence). V gave up 6 bases and J gave up 3 bases, with 18 bases separating them. Written as DNA, the CDR3 is TGTGCCAGCAGAGTTGGGGGGGACAGATACTACGAGCAGTACTTC. Residues: CASRVGGDRYYEQYF.

This clonotype showed up just once. The V gene is TRBV27, the J gene TRBJ2-3, with 11 bases matching TRBD2. This CDR3 region has 17 residues. V shed 6 bases, J shed 2 bases, and the junction held 10 bases outside the gene matches. The germline V gene encodes CDR1 MNHEY and CDR2 SMNVEV (reference sequence). CDR3 coding DNA: TGTGCCAGCAGGGTTCTAGCGGGGGGTGAAAACACAGATACGCAGTATTTT. Protein sequence: CASRVLAGGENTDTQYF.

Only a few counts were recorded for this clonotype. The junction does not match germline at one end; this may be a read error. The gene calls are TRBV28 and TRBJ2-7; D is unresolved. The CDR3 is 13 residues long. Per germline, CDR1 MDHEN and CDR2 SYDVKM. The CDR3 DNA sequence: TGTGCCAGCAGCCCCCCCGACGGGCCTTGGCCCCACTTC. This sequence encodes CASSPPDGPWPHF.